A selection of T cell receptor beta chains follows, all from one sample in a study of metastatic and nonmetastatic thyroid tumors. From the PCR reads, TCRdb re-called clones with MiXCR. This sample yields more than 70,000 clones, of which approximately 9% are seen a single time; 8.8% belongs to the top ten. Specimen: blood. The receptors here all came from a female donor with papillary thyroid cancer or a benign thyroid nodule (not recorded which). Some clones in this sample may be carry-over from other donors' samples. CDR3s include the opening cysteine and the closing phenylalanine or tryptophan. A D gene is named only where the DNA matches it firmly. The size of a clone is reported for some rows only, either as once, few or many, or as a class for expanded clones.

size,V,length,D,J,DNA,CDR3
many,TRBV18,15,-,TRBJ1-2,TGTGCCAGCTCACCAAATTACTCCTCTAACTATGGCTACACCTTC,CASSPNYSSNYGYTF
many,TRBV5-1,15,-,TRBJ1-4,TGCGCCAGCAGCTTGGCAAAACAAGCTAATGAAAAACTGTTTTTT,CASSLAKQANEKLFF
many,TRBV6-4,13,TRBD1,TRBJ1-2,TGTGCCAGCAGGTCCACAGGGGTCGGTGGCTACACCTTC,CASRSTGVGGYTF
many,TRBV7-2,12,TRBD2,TRBJ2-3,TGTGCCAGCAGCCGCGGGGGGGATACGCAGTATTTT,CASSRGGDTQYF
many,TRBV11-1,18,TRBD1,TRBJ2-6,TGTGCCAGCAGCTCCATGGGGACAGGGGTTAAGGGGGCCAACGTCCTGACTTTC,CASSSMGTGVKGANVLTF
-,TRBV4-2,17,-,TRBJ2-5,TGTGCCAGCAGCCAAGCCTCTGTAGGGGGGGCCCTGGAGACCCAGTACTTC,CASSQASVGGALETQYF
many,TRBV27,16,-,TRBJ1-4,TGTGCCAGCAGTCCGACCCTCAGGGAGGGAGGCGAAAAACTGTTTTTT,CASSPTLREGGEKLFF
many,TRBV6-1,15,TRBD1,TRBJ1-5,TGTGCCAGCAGCGAACAGGGGGCTGGCAATCAGCCCCAGCATTTT,CASSEQGAGNQPQHF
many,TRBV19,14,TRBD1,TRBJ2-7,TGTGCCAGTAGTCCCGGGACAGGGACCTACGAGCAGTACTTC,CASSPGTGTYEQYF
many,TRBV6-1,14,-,TRBJ2-7,TGTGCCAGCACCCGGGGCAGGGAGGCCTACGAGCAGTACTTC,CASTRGREAYEQYF
many,TRBV9,18,TRBD2,TRBJ2-2,TGTGCCAGCAGGGGACTAGCGGGGGGCCCTACGAACACCGGGGAGCTGTTTTTT,CASRGLAGGPTNTGELFF
many,TRBV19,14,-,TRBJ2-5,TGTGCCAGCCCCAGGGAAGGGTCGGCAGAGACCCAGTACTTC,CASPREGSAETQYF
-,TRBV20-1,14,-,TRBJ2-1,TGCAGTGCTTTCTCCGTGACAGGAAACAATGAGCAGTCCTTC,CSAFSVTGNNEQSF
many,TRBV19,19,TRBD2,TRBJ2-7,TGTGCCAGTAGTATAACCCCCCCAACTAGCGGGGGCCACTCCTACGAGCAGTACTTC,CASSITPPTSGGHSYEQYF
-,TRBV11-1,16,-,TRBJ2-2,TGTGCCAGCAGCCCCCAGGGAGGCGGGTACACCGGGGAGCTGTTTTTT,CASSPQGGGYTGELFF
many,TRBV5-1,14,-,TRBJ1-1,TGCGCCAGCAGCTTGTATATGGGGGCTGGTGAAGCTTTCTTT,CASSLYMGAGEAFF
few,TRBV2,13,-,TRBJ2-2,TGTGCCAGCATAACATACCTCACCGGGGAGCTGTTTTTT,CASITYLTGELFF
many,TRBV6-4,14,-,TRBJ2-3,TGTGCCAGCAGAGAGGCTAGCGGCACAGATACGCAGTATTTT,CASREASGTDTQYF
many,TRBV3-1,11,-,TRBJ2-7,TGTGCCAGCAGCCACGGCTACGAGCAGTACTTC,CASSHGYEQYF